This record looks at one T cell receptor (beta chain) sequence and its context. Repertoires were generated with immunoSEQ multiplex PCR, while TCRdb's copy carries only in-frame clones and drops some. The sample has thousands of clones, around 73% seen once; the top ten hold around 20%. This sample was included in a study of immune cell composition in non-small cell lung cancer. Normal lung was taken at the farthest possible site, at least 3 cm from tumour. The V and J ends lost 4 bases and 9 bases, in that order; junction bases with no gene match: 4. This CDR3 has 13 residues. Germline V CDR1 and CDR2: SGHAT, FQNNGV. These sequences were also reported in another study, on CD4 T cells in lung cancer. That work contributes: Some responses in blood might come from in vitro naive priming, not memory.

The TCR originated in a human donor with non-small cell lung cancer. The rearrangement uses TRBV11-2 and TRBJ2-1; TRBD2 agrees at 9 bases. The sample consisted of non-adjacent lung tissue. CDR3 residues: CASSSAGGTEQFF. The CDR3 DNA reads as TGTGCCAGCAGCTCCGCGGGGGGGACTGAGCAGTTCTTC.